These T cell receptor beta chains were read from a single sample in a study of blood T cell repertoires in COVID-19. Profiling relied on immunoSEQ multiplex PCR, and the TCRdb table lists in-frame clones only, not all of them. Of approximately 350,000 clones detected, approximately 86% appear once; the ten largest clones hold roughly 6.6%. The sample taken for sequencing was peripheral blood. These receptors originate from an older woman with COVID-19, enrolled during active disease. CDR3s include the opening cysteine and the closing phenylalanine or tryptophan. The D gene is left open where the match is weak. Size tells how often a clone was seen (once, few, many) or the class of an expanded clone, and some rows leave it out.

.,TRBJ2-5,TRBD1,TRBV9,TGTGCCAGCAGCGTAGGGGGGACAGGGTCCCAAGAGACCCAGTACTTC,CASSVGGTGSQETQYF
.,TRBJ1-1,.,TRBV9,TGTGCCACCTGGATACGGAGGACTGAAGCTTTCTTT,CATWIRRTEAFF
once,TRBJ2-2,.,TRBV6-5,TGTGCCAGCAGCGGCACCGGGGAGCTGTTTTTT,CASSGTGELFF
.,TRBJ2-1,TRBD1,TRBV3-1/TRBV3-2,TGTGCCAGCAGCTCAAACAGGGGCAACCAAAAGGGTGAGCAGTTCTTC,CASSSNRGNQKGEQFF
.,TRBJ2-7,TRBD1,TRBV5-4,TGTGCCAGCAGCTTACAGGGGACCTACGAGCAGTACTTC,CASSLQGTYEQYF
.,TRBJ1-6,.,TRBV4-1,TGCGCCAGCAGCCAAGTGGCAGTAAGTTCACCCCTCCACTTT,CASSQVAVSSPLHF
.,TRBJ2-6,.,TRBV6-5,TGTGCCAGCACCCGGCGTCAGGCTGGGGCCAACGTCCTGACTTTC,CASTRRQAGANVLTF
.,TRBJ2-7,.,TRBV10-2,TGCGCCAGCAGTGTTCAGGGGGGCGAGCAGTACTTC,CASSVQGGEQYF
.,TRBJ2-7,TRBD1,TRBV10-2,TGCGCCAGCAGTTCGGGACAGAAATACGAGCAGTACTTC,CASSSGQKYEQYF
.,TRBJ1-6,.,TRBV7-6,TGTGCCAGCAGCTTAACCCGGGCAGGGCCGGGTTCACCCCTCCACTTT,CASSLTRAGPGSPLHF
.,TRBJ2-5,.,TRBV18,TGTGCCAGCTCACGAGGGGACTTCCAAGAGACCCAGTACTTC,CASSRGDFQETQYF
.,TRBJ1-1,.,TRBV19,TGTGCCCCCCCATGGAGGGACTGGGTCACTGAAGCTTTCTTT,CAPPWRDWVTEAFF
.,TRBJ2-1,TRBD2,TRBV4-1,TGCGCCAGCAGCCAAGGGCTAGCGGGGGCCATCTACAATGAGCAGTTCTTC,CASSQGLAGAIYNEQFF
few,TRBJ1-4,.,TRBV5-1,TGCGCCAGTATCACGTTGTGGGAGACAACTAATGAAAAACTGTTTTTT,CASITLWETTNEKLFF
.,TRBJ2-3,.,TRBV9,TGTGCCAGCAGCGTAGGAGGGTCAGATACGCAGTATTTT,CASSVGGSDTQYF
once,TRBJ2-3,TRBD2,TRBV18,TGTGCCAGCTCACCACGGGGACTAGCGGGGGGGACAGATACGCAGTATTTT,CASSPRGLAGGTDTQYF
few,TRBJ1-2,.,TRBV9,TGTGCCAGCAGCGTATACAGGGATTATGGCTACACCTTC,CASSVYRDYGYTF
.,TRBJ1-2,.,TRBV3-1/TRBV3-2,TGTGCCAGCAGCCAAGATCCGGGGAAGGCTGGCTACACCTTC,CASSQDPGKAGYTF
few,TRBJ1-2,.,TRBV6-1,TGTGCCAGCAGTGAACGGCAGGGCTATGGCTACACCTTC,CASSERQGYGYTF
.,TRBJ2-1,.,TRBV5-1,TGCGCCAGCAGTCCACAAGGGGTTAGTGAGCAGTTCTTC,CASSPQGVSEQFF
.,TRBJ1-3,TRBD1,TRBV28,TGTGGGACAGGGCAATCTGGAAACACCATATATTTT,CGTGQSGNTIYF
.,TRBJ2-3,TRBD2,TRBV2,TGTGCCAGCAGCCCGGGACTAGGTCAAAGTGATACGCAGTATTTT,CASSPGLGQSDTQYF
.,TRBJ2-1,.,TRBV11-2,TGTGCCAGCAGCCCGGGTTTGTACAATGAGCAGTTCTTC,CASSPGLYNEQFF
.,TRBJ2-2,.,TRBV6-5,TGTGCCAGCAGCCGCCTGGGAGGAAAGACCGGGGAGCTGTTTTTT,CASSRLGGKTGELFF
.,TRBJ1-4,.,TRBV20-1,TGCAGTGCTAGTGAACTTACGCCGGGAGCAACTAATGAAAAACTGTTTTTT,CSASELTPGATNEKLFF
.,TRBJ1-1,.,TRBV27,TGTGCCAGCAGTGTGGGAGGTACCACTGAAGCTTTCTTT,CASSVGGTTEAFF
few,TRBJ2-3,.,TRBV7-7,TGTGCCAGCAGCCAGGGCCCGGGCGATACGCAGTATTTT,CASSQGPGDTQYF
.,TRBJ2-7,TRBD2,TRBV4-2,TGTGCCAGCAGCCAAATTAGCGGGGGGAACTCCTACGAGCAGTACTTC,CASSQISGGNSYEQYF
few,TRBJ2-7,TRBD2,TRBV30,TGTGCCTGGAGTGACCGATCGAACCCAAGCGGGGTCTCCTACGAGCAGTACTTC,CAWSDRSNPSGVSYEQYF
.,TRBJ1-2,.,TRBV6-5,TGTGCCAGCAATCCGGACAGACAGGAGAACTATGGCTACACCTTC,CASNPDRQENYGYTF
.,TRBJ2-3,.,TRBV5-6,TGTGCCAGCAGCTTACCGACTATTCGGCATGCAGATACGCAGTATTTT,CASSLPTIRHADTQYF
.,TRBJ2-1,TRBD1,TRBV5-4,TGTGCCAGCAGCCGGACAGGGCTAGACAATGAGCAGTTCTTC,CASSRTGLDNEQFF
.,TRBJ1-2,.,TRBV10-1,TGCGCCAGCAGCCCGCAGGTTAACTATGGCTACACCTTC,CASSPQVNYGYTF
.,TRBJ2-5,.,TRBV15,TGTGCCACCGGCGGGCGGGGAGAGACCCAGTACTTC,CATGGRGETQYF
.,TRBJ2-5,.,TRBV7-8,TGTGCCAGCAGCTTACTTCCCTCGCGGTCCGATAGTATCCGAGAGACCCAGTACTTC,CASSLLPSRSDSIRETQYF
.,TRBJ1-5,.,TRBV10-1,TGCGCCCCCCAGTCCCGGGATAAAGGTAATCAGCCCCAGCATTTT,CAPQSRDKGNQPQHF
.,TRBJ1-1,.,TRBV5-5,TGTGCCAGCAGCCGCGAATGGACGGGAGAGGAAGCTTTCTTT,CASSREWTGEEAFF
once,TRBJ1-4,.,TRBV5-1,TGCGCCAGCAGCTTCACCTTCCCACAGGGTCTCACGGAACTGTTTTTT,CASSFTFPQGLTELFF
.,TRBJ1-1,.,TRBV7-8,TGTGCCAGCAGCTTATTCGGGGGATTGAACACTGAAGCTTTCTTT,CASSLFGGLNTEAFF
.,TRBJ2-4,TRBD1,TRBV12-5,TGTGCTAGTGGTTTGGTCGGGGGAGCAGGGGGCGGACATATCCCCAAAAACATTCAGTACTTC,CASGLVGGAGGGHIPKNIQYF
.,TRBJ2-1,TRBD2,TRBV7-9,TGTGCCAGCAGCTTAGGACTAGCGGGGAATAGGGATGAGCAGTTCTTC,CASSLGLAGNRDEQFF
.,TRBJ2-7,.,TRBV9,TGTGCCAGCAGCCAAGGGGTCCCCTACGAGCAGTACTTC,CASSQGVPYEQYF
.,TRBJ2-1,TRBD2,TRBV7-3,TGTGCCAGCAGCTCGGGGACTAGCGGGGGGCTGTTCTTC,CASSSGTSGGLFF
.,TRBJ2-5,TRBD2,TRBV7-3,TGTGCCAGCAGCATCGGACTAGCGGGGGATGAGACCCAGTACTTC,CASSIGLAGDETQYF
.,TRBJ2-1,TRBD2,TRBV10-3,TGTGCCATCGGGTCGGTATTAGTAGCGGGGGTCGACAATGAGCAGTTCTTC,CAIGSVLVAGVDNEQFF
.,TRBJ2-5,TRBD1,TRBV5-4,TGTGCCAAGGGACGACAGGGCGGGGAGACCCAGTACTTC,CAKGRQGGETQYF
.,TRBJ1-1,.,TRBV6-5,TGTGCCAGCACGGCAGGGCTGAACACTGAAGCTTTCTTT,CASTAGLNTEAFF